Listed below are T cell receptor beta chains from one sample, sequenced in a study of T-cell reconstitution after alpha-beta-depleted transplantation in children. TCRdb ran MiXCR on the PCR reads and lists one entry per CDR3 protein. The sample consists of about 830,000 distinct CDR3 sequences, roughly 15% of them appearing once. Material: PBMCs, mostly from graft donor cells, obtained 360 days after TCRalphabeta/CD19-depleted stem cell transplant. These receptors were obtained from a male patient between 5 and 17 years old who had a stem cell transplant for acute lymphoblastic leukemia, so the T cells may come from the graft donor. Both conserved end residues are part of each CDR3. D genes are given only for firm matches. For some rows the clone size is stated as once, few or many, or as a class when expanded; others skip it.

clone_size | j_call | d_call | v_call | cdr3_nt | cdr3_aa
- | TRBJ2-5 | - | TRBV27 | TGTGCCAGCAGTTTACTTCCGGGTGGGATCCAAGAGACCCAGTACTTC | CASSLLPGGIQETQYF
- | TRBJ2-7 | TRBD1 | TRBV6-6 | TGTGCCAGCAGTACAACGGACAGGGGGAAGTACTTC | CASSTTDRGKYF
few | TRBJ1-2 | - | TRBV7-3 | TGTGCCAGCAGCTTAACAGGGCCAGTGGATGGCTACACCTTC | CASSLTGPVDGYTF
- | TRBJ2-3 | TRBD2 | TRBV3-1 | TGTGCCAGCACCGAAGCGGGAGGCACAGATACGCAGTATTTT | CASTEAGGTDTQYF
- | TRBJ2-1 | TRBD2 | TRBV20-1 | TGCAGTGCTAGACCCCCCGGGACTAGCGGTTACAATGAGCAGTTCTTC | CSARPPGTSGYNEQFF
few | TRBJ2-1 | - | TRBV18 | TGTGCCAGCTCACCTATAGTTAGCACAACTAATGAGCAGTTCTTC | CASSPIVSTTNEQFF
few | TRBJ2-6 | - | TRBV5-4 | TGTGCCAGCAGCTTGGCCGCAGGGTACGGGGCCACCGTCCTGACTTTC | CASSLAAGYGATVLTF
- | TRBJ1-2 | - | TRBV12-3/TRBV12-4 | TGTGCCAGCAGTTCCGTCCATGGCTACACCTTC | CASSSVHGYTF
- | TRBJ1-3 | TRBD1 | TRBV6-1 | TGTGCCAGCAGTGGCGAGACAGGGAAGTTGGACACCATATATTTT | CASSGETGKLDTIYF
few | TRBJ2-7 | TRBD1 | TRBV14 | TGTGCCAGCAGCCAAGGAGTTCGAGGGGGCGCCTTCCCCTACGAGCAGTACTTC | CASSQGVRGGAFPYEQYF
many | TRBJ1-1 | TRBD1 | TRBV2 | TGTGCCAGCAGAGGGACAGCTGAAGCTTTCTTT | CASRGTAEAFF
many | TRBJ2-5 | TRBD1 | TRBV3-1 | TGTGCCAGCAGCCCCTCGGGACAGGTGCGAGAGACCCAGTACTTC | CASSPSGQVRETQYF
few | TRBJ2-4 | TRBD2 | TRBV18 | TGTGCCAGCTCACCACCTGTGGTGGCTAGCGGGAGGAGAAACATTCAGTACTTC | CASSPPVVASGRRNIQYF
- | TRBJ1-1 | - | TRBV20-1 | TGCAGTGCTAGAGGGGGATCCCTGGCTCGTACTGAAGCTTTCTTT | CSARGGSLARTEAFF